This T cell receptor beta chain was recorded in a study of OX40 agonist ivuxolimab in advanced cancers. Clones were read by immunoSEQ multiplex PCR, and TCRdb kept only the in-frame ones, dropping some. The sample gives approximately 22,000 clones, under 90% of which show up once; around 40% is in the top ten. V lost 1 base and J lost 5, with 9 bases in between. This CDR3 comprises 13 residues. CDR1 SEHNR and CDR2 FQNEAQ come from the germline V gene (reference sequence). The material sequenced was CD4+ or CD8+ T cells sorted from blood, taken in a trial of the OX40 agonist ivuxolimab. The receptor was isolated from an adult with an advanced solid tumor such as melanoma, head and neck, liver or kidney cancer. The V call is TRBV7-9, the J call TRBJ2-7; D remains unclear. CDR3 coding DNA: TGTGCCAGCAGCTTAGTTTCCAAACACGAGCAGTACTTC. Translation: CASSLVSKHEQYF.